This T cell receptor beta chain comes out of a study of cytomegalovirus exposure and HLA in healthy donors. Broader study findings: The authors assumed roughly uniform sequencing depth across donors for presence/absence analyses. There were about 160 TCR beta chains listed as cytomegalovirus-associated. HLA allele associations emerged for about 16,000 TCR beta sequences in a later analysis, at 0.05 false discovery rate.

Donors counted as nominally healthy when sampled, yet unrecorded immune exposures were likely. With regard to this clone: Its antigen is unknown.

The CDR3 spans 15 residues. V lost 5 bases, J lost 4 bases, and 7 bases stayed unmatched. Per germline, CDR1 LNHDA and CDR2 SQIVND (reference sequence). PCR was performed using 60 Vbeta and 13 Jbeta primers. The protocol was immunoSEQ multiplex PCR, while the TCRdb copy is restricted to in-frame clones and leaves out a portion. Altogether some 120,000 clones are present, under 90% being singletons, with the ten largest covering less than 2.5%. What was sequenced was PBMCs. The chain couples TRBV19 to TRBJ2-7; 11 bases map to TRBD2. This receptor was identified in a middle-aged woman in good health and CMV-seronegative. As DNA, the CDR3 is TGTGCCAGTAGTGTCACTAGCGGGAGTCGGTACGAGCAGTACTTC. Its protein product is CASSVTSGSRYEQYF. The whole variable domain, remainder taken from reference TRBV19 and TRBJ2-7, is DGGITQSPKYLFRKEGQNVTLSCEQNLNHDAMYWYRQDPGQGLRLIYYSQIVNDFQKGDIAEGYSVSREKKESFPLTVTSAQKNPTAFYLCASSVTSGSRYEQYFGPGTRLTVT.